The 19 T cell receptor beta chains below all came from one sample that was sequenced in a study of Ad26.COV2.S vaccination and SARS-CoV-2 variants. Produced via immunoSEQ multiplex PCR; TCRdb's table is partial and in-frame only. The table includes roughly 380,000 clones, approximately 90% detected once. Regarding treatment: some 19 received Ad26.COV2.S at low or high dose, single or two shots; 5 received placebo; per-sample allocation not given. It was on day 63 after the first vaccine or placebo injection that samples were taken. Material: peripheral blood, obtained in a trial of Ad26.COV2.S vaccine versus placebo. These receptors all come from a person between 18 and 59 years old who received the Ad26.COV2.S COVID-19 vaccine or a placebo.

This clone has only one observation. In DNA form, the CDR3 reads TGTGCCACCAGCAGAGAGGGACTAGCAGATTATACGCAGTATTTT. Protein: CATSREGLADYTQYF. This chain joins TRBV15 and TRBJ2-3; 9 nucleotides match TRBD2. CDR3 length: 15 residues. V dropped 0 bases and J dropped 7; count of bases not matched to a gene: 5. Germline CDR1 LNHNV, CDR2 YYDKDF (reference sequence).

V is TRBV28 and J is TRBJ1-6; D not resolved. The CDR3 sequence is 15 residues long. The V end was cut by 7 bases, the J end by 5 bases, with 15 bases between. CDR1 is MDHEN, CDR2 SYDVKM, per germline. As DNA, the CDR3 is TGTGCCAGCACCCCAACGTTTTTACATAATTCACCCCTCCACTTT. This codes for CASTPTFLHNSPLHF. The full variable domain, with the rest looked up from reference TRBV28 and TRBJ1-6, is DVKVTQSSRYLVKRTGEKVFLECVQDMDHENMFWYRQDPGLGLRLIYFSYDVKMKEKGDIPEGYSVSREKKERFSLILESASTNQTSMYLCASTPTFLHNSPLHFGNGTRLTVT.

The V gene is TRBV3-1 (or the pseudogene TRBV3-2), the J gene TRBJ1-4; D not resolved. The length of the CDR3 is 15 residues. Trimming pared 4 bases from V and 1 base from J, leaving 10 bases between. The germline gives CDR1 LGHDT, CDR2 YNNKEL (reference sequence). CDR3 amino acids: CASSPSHKTNEKLFF. The CDR3 DNA sequence: TGTGCCAGCAGCCCGAGCCATAAAACTAATGAAAAACTGTTTTTT.

A single count supports this clone. This chain uses TRBV6-6 with TRBJ2-5; D unresolved. Looked up from germline, CDR1 is MNHNY and CDR2 is SVGAGI (reference sequence). There are 12 residues in the CDR3. The V end lost 6 bases, the J end lost 5 bases, and 10 bases lay between the germline ends. CDR3 sequence reads: CASRALGETQYF. In DNA form, the CDR3 reads TGTGCCAGCAGAGCCCTGGGGGAGACCCAGTACTTC.

As DNA, the CDR3 is TGTGCCAGCAGGGGACGGAGCTCTGGGGCCAACGTCCTGACTTTC. Translated: CASRGRSSGANVLTF. The chain uses TRBV7-2 and TRBJ2-6, with D perhaps given as TRBD1 or TRBD2 (5 bases each). V was trimmed by 6 bases and J by 0 bases, leaving 9 bases between them. Germline V gene sequence: CDR1 SGHTA, CDR2 FQGNSA. The CDR3 spans 15 residues.

The chain couples TRBV2 to TRBJ2-1; D not certain. V was trimmed by 6 bases and J by 2 bases, leaving 11 bases between them. This CDR3 contains 14 residues. Germline CDR1 SNHLY, CDR2 FYNNEI. CDR3: CASRFLGPYNEQFF. The DNA of the CDR3 is TGTGCCAGCAGGTTCTTAGGACCCTACAATGAGCAGTTCTTC.

V is TRBV30 and J is TRBJ1-3; TRBD1 matches at 10 bases. The V gene end was trimmed by 3 bases and the J gene end by 0 bases; junction bases not matched to a gene: 14. The CDR3 totals 19 residues. Looked up from germline, CDR1 is GTSNPN and CDR2 is SVGIG (reference sequence). CDR3: CAWRNNFDRGPRSGNTIYF. As DNA, the CDR3 is TGTGCCTGGAGAAACAACTTCGACAGGGGGCCCCGCTCTGGAAACACCATATATTTT.

This rearrangement joins TRBV21-1 to TRBJ2-7; TRBD1 reflects the table's D call only, with no check against the DNA. TRBV21-1 is annotated as a pseudogene. The CDR3 consists of 17 residues. The CDR3 DNA sequence: TGTGCCAGCAGCAAAGGACACAGGGGCCGTCTACCCTACGAGCAGTACTTC. This gives the protein CASSKGHRGRLPYEQYF.

V and J are TRBV9 and TRBJ2-1; unclear D gene. This CDR3 contains 12 residues. The V end lost 1 base, the J end lost 10 bases, and 9 bases lay between the germline ends. Germline V gene lookup returns CDR1 SGDLS and CDR2 YYNGEE. CDR3 in amino acids: CASSVSSWEQFF. CDR3 coding DNA: TGTGCCAGCAGCGTATCGAGCTGGGAGCAGTTCTTC.

This rearrangement joins TRBV18 to TRBJ2-3, with 7 nucleotides matching TRBD1. The length of the CDR3 is 15 residues. V lost 4 bases to trimming and J lost 3 bases; unmatched junction nucleotides: 7. Germline V lookup: CDR1 KGHSH, CDR2 LQKENI. The CDR3 here is CASSRPGQTTDTQYF. As DNA, the CDR3 is TGTGCCAGCTCACGACCGGGACAGACGACAGATACGCAGTATTTT.

V is TRBV5-8 and J is TRBJ1-6; 7 nucleotides line up with TRBD1. Germline-derived CDR1 and CDR2 are SGHTS and YDEGEE. This CDR3 has 15 residues. Trimming removed 4 bases from V and 5 bases from J; junction bases left unmatched: 6. The CDR3 spells CASSKRQGDNSPLHF. The CDR3 nucleotides read TGTGCCAGCAGCAAGAGACAGGGAGATAATTCACCCCTCCACTTT.

Only a few counts were recorded for this clone. The chain joins TRBV5-1 to TRBJ1-2; D unclear. Germline CDR1 is SGHRS and CDR2 is YFSETQ. The CDR3 runs to 13 residues. The V end lost 4 bases, the J end lost 4 bases, and 11 bases lay between the germline ends. Here the CDR3 reads CASSPLGGYGYTF. The CDR3 nucleotides read TGCGCCAGCAGCCCCCTTGGAGGCTATGGCTACACCTTC. Combining the CDR3 with reference TRBV5-1 and TRBJ1-2 gives the whole variable domain KAGVTQTPRYLIKTRGQQVTLSCSPISGHRSVSWYQQTPGQGLQFLFEYFSETQRNKGNFPGRFSGRQFSNSRSEMNVSTLELGDSALYLCASSPLGGYGYTFGSGTRLTVV.

This clone was counted a few times. V and J are TRBV5-4 and TRBJ2-1; a weak D match, TRBD1 (6 bases). The CDR3 spans 12 residues. V was trimmed by 0 bases and J by 9 bases, leaving 7 bases between them. Germline CDR1 is SGHNT and CDR2 is YYREEE (reference sequence). Written as DNA, the CDR3 is TGTGCCAGCAGCTTGGACAGGGTTGAGCAGTTCTTC. Its protein is CASSLDRVEQFF.

The chain links TRBV7-2 to TRBJ1-1, with D possibly TRBD1 on 5 matching bases. CDR1 and CDR2 (germline): SGHTA, FQGNSA. The CDR3 has 13 residues. V lost 10 bases and J lost 4, with 16 bases in between. The DNA of the CDR3 is TGTGCCACCGCGGGGCGGCGGTCCACTGAAGCTTTCTTT. It is translated as CATAGRRSTEAFF.

The count of this clone is one. The J gene is TRBJ2-2, the V gene TRBV7-9, with D perhaps matching TRBD2 (5 bases). This CDR3 contains 14 residues. Looked up from germline, CDR1 is SEHNR and CDR2 is FQNEAQ (reference sequence). V shed 1 base and J shed 6 bases, with 9 bases lying between them. CDR3 in DNA: TGTGCCAGCAGCTTAGGAGGGTTGGCCGGGGAGCTGTTTTTT. It specifies CASSLGGLAGELFF. The entire variable domain, with the rest obtained from reference TRBV7-9 and TRBJ2-2, is as follows: DTGVSQNPRHKITKRGQNVTFRCDPISEHNRLYWYRQTLGQGPEFLTYFQNEAQLEKSRLLSDRFSAERPKGSFSTLEIQRTEQGDSAMYLCASSLGGLAGELFFGEGSRLTVL.

This clone was observed a few times. The chain combines TRBV19 with TRBJ1-2, with a possible D match to TRBD1 (6 bases). CDR1 is LNHDA, CDR2 SQIVND, per germline (reference sequence). The CDR3 extends over 15 amino acids. V was clipped by 3 bases and J by 7 bases, with 18 bases between them. In DNA, the CDR3 is TGTGCCAGTAGTATTGAGACAGGCGGGGCTCCTGGCTACACCTTC. Its protein product is CASSIETGGAPGYTF.

The chain couples TRBV5-4 to TRBJ1-1; D possibly corresponds to TRBD1 (5 bases). The V gene's germline CDR1 is SGHNT and CDR2 YYREEE (reference sequence). V lost 1 base and J lost 1, with 17 bases in between. The CDR3 is 17 residues long. The CDR3 loop reads CASSLKAGGDGNTEAFF. DNA for the CDR3: TGTGCCAGCAGCTTGAAGGCAGGAGGGGATGGGAACACTGAAGCTTTCTTT.

The J gene is TRBJ2-7, the V gene TRBV5-6, with D tentatively TRBD2 (5 bases). V lost 4 bases, J lost 9 bases, and 14 bases lay in between. The CDR3 is made up of 12 amino acids. Per the germline V gene, CDR1 is SGHDT and CDR2 is YYEEEE. The CDR3 region has the DNA TGTGCCAGCAGCACCCCGGGGAACCGGCAGTACTTC. Protein product: CASSTPGNRQYF.

The chain couples TRBV10-3 to TRBJ1-2; TRBD1 is a possible D gene (6 bases). The V end was cut by 7 bases, the J end by 0 bases, with 12 bases between. The CDR3 sequence is 14 residues long. Germline CDR1 and CDR2: ENHRY and SYGVKD. DNA for the CDR3: TGTGCCATCAAGGACAGCTTAGCTAACTATGGCTACACCTTC. Translated, it gives CAIKDSLANYGYTF.